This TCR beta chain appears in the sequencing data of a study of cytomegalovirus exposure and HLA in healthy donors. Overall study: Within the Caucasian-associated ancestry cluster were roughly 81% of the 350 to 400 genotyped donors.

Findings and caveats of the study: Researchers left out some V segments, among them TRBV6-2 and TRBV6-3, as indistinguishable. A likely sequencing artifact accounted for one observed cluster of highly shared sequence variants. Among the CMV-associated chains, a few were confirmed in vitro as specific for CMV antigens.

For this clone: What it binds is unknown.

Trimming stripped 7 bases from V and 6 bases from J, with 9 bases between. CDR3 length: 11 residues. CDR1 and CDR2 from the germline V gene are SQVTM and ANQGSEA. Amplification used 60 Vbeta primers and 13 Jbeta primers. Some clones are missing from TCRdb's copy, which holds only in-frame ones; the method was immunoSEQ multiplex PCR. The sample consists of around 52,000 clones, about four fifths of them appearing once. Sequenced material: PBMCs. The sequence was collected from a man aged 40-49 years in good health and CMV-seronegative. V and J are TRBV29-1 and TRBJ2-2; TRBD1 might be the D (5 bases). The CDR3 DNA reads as TGCAGCGCCCTGGGGCCCGGGGAGCTGTTTTTT. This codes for CSALGPGELFF.